These 9 T cell receptor beta chains were all obtained from the same sample, sequenced in a study of blood T cell repertoires in COVID-19. Repertoires were generated with immunoSEQ multiplex PCR, while TCRdb's copy carries only in-frame clones and drops some. The sample has under 45,000 clones; more than 65% are singletons. The sample comprised peripheral blood. These receptor sequences come from a man between 65 and 85 years old with COVID-19, enrolled during active disease.

This clone rates as medium-sized. The V call is TRBV4-2, the J call TRBJ2-2; 8 positions agree with TRBD1. The CDR3 sequence is 16 residues long. Germline V lookup: CDR1 LGHNA, CDR2 YNFKEQ. Trimming removed 2 bases from V and 0 bases from J; junction bases left unmatched: 2. Here the CDR3 DNA reads TGTGCCAGCAGCCAATCACAGGGGGCGAACACCGGGGAGCTGTTTTTT. It encodes CASSQSQGANTGELFF.

The chain employs TRBV3-1 (or the pseudogene TRBV3-2) and TRBJ2-3; TRBD2 agrees at 8 bases. The germline gives CDR1 LGHDT, CDR2 YNNKEL (reference sequence). Unmatched junction bases numbered 11, after V lost 6 bases and J lost 0 bases. The CDR3 sequence is 17 residues long. This CDR3 reads CASRSYGSGMSTDTQYF. The CDR3 DNA follows: TGTGCCAGCAGGTCCTACGGTAGCGGGATGAGCACAGATACGCAGTATTTT.

The chain carries TRBV3-1 (or the pseudogene TRBV3-2) and TRBJ2-1; a possible D gene is TRBD2 (5 bases). CDR3 length equals 13 residues. V gave up 3 bases and J gave up 8 bases, with 11 bases separating them. Per germline, CDR1 LGHDT and CDR2 YNNKEL (reference sequence). The CDR3 here is CASSQRSVDEQFF. The CDR3, as DNA: TGTGCCAGCAGCCAGCGTAGCGTGGATGAGCAGTTCTTC.

This chain links TRBV6-1 with TRBJ1-5; maybe TRBD1 (6 bases). The CDR3 length is 18 residues. Trimming took off 3 bases at V and 5 bases at J, with 23 bases between the two ends. Germline CDR1 MNHNS, CDR2 SASEGT. The CDR3 DNA reads TGTGCCAGCAGTGAGGCCCCCTACCGCGTAGGGGGATATCAGCCCCAGCATTTT. This sequence encodes CASSEAPYRVGGYQPQHF.

The V and J genes are TRBV7-3 and TRBJ2-2, with D possibly TRBD1 on 5 matching bases. Looked up from germline, CDR1 is SGHTA and CDR2 is FQGTGA. CDR3 size: 13 residues. The V end lost 6 bases, the J end lost 7 bases, and 12 bases lay between the germline ends. DNA of the CDR3: TGTGCCAGCAGACGTACGCAGGGCGGGGAGCTGTTTTTT. The encoded protein is CASRRTQGGELFF.

This clone was counted between two and nine times. The genes are TRBV27 and TRBJ1-6; the D is unclear. V was shortened by 3 bases and J by 10 bases, with 10 bases between the two germline ends. Germline CDR1 MNHEY, CDR2 SMNVEV (reference sequence). This CDR3 has 13 residues. The CDR3 nucleotides read TGTGCCAGCAGTTTTGGGAGCTGGTCACCCCTCCACTTT. Translating it yields CASSFGSWSPLHF.

CDR3 nucleotide sequence: TGTGCCATCAGGGGAGCGGGAGATGCCAATGAGCAGTTCTTC. This codes for CAIRGAGDANEQFF. The chain couples TRBV10-3 to TRBJ2-1; TRBD2 matches at 8 bases. V dropped 6 bases and J dropped 6; count of bases not matched to a gene: 7. In germline, CDR1 is ENHRY, CDR2 SYGVKD. The CDR3 runs to 14 residues.

The CDR3 region is CASSSPMREYTGELFF. In DNA form, the CDR3 reads TGTGCCAGCAGTTCCCCCATGCGGGAGTATACCGGGGAGCTGTTTTTT. The rearrangement joins TRBV28 to TRBJ2-2, with 7 bases lining up with TRBD2. With V trimmed by 4 bases and J by 5 bases, 10 bases remained unmatched. This CDR3 has 16 residues. Germline CDR1 is MDHEN and CDR2 is SYDVKM. The variable domain in full, completed from reference TRBV28 and TRBJ2-2, reads DVKVTQSSRYLVKRTGEKVFLECVQDMDHENMFWYRQDPGLGLRLIYFSYDVKMKEKGDIPEGYSVSREKKERFSLILESASTNQTSMYLCASSSPMREYTGELFFGEGSRLTVL.

The V call is TRBV7-2, the J call TRBJ2-6; TRBD2 matches 8 bases. CDR1 is SGHTA, CDR2 FQGNSA, per germline. The J segment lost 0 bases and the V segment lost 7 bases, leaving 5 bases of the junction unmatched. The CDR3 is 16 residues long. The CDR3: CASTDGGDSGANVLTF. CDR3 in DNA: TGTGCCAGCACCGACGGGGGGGACTCTGGGGCCAACGTCCTGACTTTC. The full variable domain, rest sourced from reference TRBV7-2 and TRBJ2-6, is GAGVSQSPSNKVTEKGKDVELRCDPISGHTALYWYRQSLGQGLEFLIYFQGNSAPDKSGLPSDRFSAERTGGSVSTLTIQRTQQEDSAVYLCASTDGGDSGANVLTFGAGSRLTVL.